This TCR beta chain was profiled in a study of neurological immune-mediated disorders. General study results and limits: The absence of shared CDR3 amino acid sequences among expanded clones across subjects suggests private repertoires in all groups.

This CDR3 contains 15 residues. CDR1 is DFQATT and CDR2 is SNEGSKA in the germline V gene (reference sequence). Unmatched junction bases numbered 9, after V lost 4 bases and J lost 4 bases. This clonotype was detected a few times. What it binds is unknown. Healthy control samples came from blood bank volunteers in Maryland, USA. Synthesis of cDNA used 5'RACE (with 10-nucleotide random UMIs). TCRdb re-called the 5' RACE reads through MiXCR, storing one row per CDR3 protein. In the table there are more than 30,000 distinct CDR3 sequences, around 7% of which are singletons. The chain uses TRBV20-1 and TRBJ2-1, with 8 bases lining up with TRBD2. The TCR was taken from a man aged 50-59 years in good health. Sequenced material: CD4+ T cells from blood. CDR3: CSAIDAGLAYNEQFF. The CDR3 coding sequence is TGCAGTGCTATAGACGCCGGACTAGCATACAATGAGCAGTTCTTC.